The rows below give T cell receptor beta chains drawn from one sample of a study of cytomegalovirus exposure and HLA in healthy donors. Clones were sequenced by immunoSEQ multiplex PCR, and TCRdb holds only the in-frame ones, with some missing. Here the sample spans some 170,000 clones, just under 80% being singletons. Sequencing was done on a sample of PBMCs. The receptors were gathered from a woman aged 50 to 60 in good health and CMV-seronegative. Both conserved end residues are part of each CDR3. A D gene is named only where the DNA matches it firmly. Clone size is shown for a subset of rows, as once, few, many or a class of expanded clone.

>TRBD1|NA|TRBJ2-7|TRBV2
TGTGCCAGCAGGGCAGGGGGCTCCTACGAGCAGTACTTC
CASRAGGSYEQYF
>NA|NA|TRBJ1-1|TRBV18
TGTGCCAGCTCACCCCCCCGCCCCGACAGGCGGGAGGAAGCTTTCTTT
CASSPPRPDRREEAFF
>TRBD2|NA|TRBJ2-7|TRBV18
TGTGCCAGCTCACCACCAGCGGGAGGGCCGTACGAGCAGTACTTC
CASSPPAGGPYEQYF
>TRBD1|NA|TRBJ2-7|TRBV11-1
TGTGCCAGCAGCTTGGCGACAGGGGGCTCCTACGAGCAGTACTTC
CASSLATGGSYEQYF
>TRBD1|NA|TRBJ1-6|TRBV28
TGTGCCAGCAGTTTAAGAGGTTTGACAGGGTGGTGGAATTCACCCCTCCACTTT
CASSLRGLTGWWNSPLHF
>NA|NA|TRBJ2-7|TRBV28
TGTGCCAGCACCGCCTCCTACACAGCCTACGAGCAGTACTTC
CASTASYTAYEQYF
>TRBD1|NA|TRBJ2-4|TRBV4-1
TGCGCCAGCAGCCAGCCCGGGACAGGGGGGTACATTCAGTACTTC
CASSQPGTGGYIQYF
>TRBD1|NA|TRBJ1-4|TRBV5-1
TGCGCCAGCAGCTTGGACTGGGCCAGGGGGACCACACCAACTAATGAAAAACTGTTTTTT
CASSLDWARGTTPTNEKLFF
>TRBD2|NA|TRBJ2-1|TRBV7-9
TGTGCCAGCAGCTTAGGGGCGCGGACTAGGGGCAATGAGCAGTTCTTC
CASSLGARTRGNEQFF
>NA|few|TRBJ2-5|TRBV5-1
TGCGCCAGCAGCACCACACAGGTAGAGACCCAGTACTTC
CASSTTQVETQYF
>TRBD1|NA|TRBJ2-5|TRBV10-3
TGTGCCATCACCGAGGGGGCAGCCGGCGGGACCCAGTACTTC
CAITEGAAGGTQYF
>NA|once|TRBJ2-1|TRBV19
TGTGCCAGTAGTATAGTACCTAGTGGAATGGGTGAGCAGTTCTTC
CASSIVPSGMGEQFF
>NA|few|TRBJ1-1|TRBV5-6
TGTGCCAGCGCCGATGGCAGGGGTGAAGCTTTCTTT
CASADGRGEAFF
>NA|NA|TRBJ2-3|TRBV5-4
TGTGCCAGCAACGGGGGCCCAGGGGGAGATACGCAGTATTTT
CASNGGPGGDTQYF
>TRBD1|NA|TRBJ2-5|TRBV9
TGTGCCAGCAGCGCCGGGACAGGGAAAGGTCAAGAGACCCAGTACTTC
CASSAGTGKGQETQYF
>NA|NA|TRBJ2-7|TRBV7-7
TGTGCCAGCAGCCGTGGGTCAGAAGGGAGGTACGAGCAGTACTTC
CASSRGSEGRYEQYF
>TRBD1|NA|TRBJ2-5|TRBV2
TGTGCCAGCAGGGGGGACAGTTACCAAGAGACCCAGTACTTC
CASRGDSYQETQYF
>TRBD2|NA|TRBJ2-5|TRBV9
TGTGCCAGCAGCGTGGGGGGGCTAGCGGGAGTAAGGGAAGAGACTCAGTACTTC
CASSVGGLAGVREETQYF
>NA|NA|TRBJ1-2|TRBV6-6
TGTGCCAGCAGTATGCAGGGTGACTATGGCTACACCTTC
CASSMQGDYGYTF
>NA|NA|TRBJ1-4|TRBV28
TGTGCCAGCAGCCCATCCTTTAATAGTCGTGAAAAACTGTTTTTT
CASSPSFNSREKLFF
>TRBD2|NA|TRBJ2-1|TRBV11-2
TGTGCCAGCAGCCCTTTCCTAGCGGGGGGTTTCAATGAGCAGTTCTTC
CASSPFLAGGFNEQFF
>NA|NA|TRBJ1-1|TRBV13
TGTGCCAGCAGCTCCAATTGGGGGCGATTGGGGGTTTCCACTGAAGCTTTCTTT
CASSSNWGRLGVSTEAFF
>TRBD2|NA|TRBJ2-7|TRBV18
TGTGCCAGCTCACCTGCCGGAGCTAGCGGAAGCTCCTACGAGCAGTACTTC
CASSPAGASGSSYEQYF
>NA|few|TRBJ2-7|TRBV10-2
TGCGCCAGCAGTGAAGATAGCGCCTACGAGCAGTACTTC
CASSEDSAYEQYF
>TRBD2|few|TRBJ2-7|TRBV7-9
TGTGCCAGCAGCTTAGGTCTAGCGGGAGAGCAGTACTTC
CASSLGLAGEQYF
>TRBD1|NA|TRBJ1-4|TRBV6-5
TGTGCCAGTAACAGGGGGGGAAGGTATGAAAAACTGTTTTTT
CASNRGGRYEKLFF
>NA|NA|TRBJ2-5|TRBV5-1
TGCGCCACCCGGGACTTAGGGGAGACCCAGTACTTC
CATRDLGETQYF
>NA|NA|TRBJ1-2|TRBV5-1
TGCGCCAGCAGCTTGGGACAGCCGCAAAACTATGGCTACACCTTC
CASSLGQPQNYGYTF
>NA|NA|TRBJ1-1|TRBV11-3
TGTGCCAGCAGCTTAACATCGCACAACCTTGAAGCTTTCTTT
CASSLTSHNLEAFF
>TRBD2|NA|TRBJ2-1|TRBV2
TGTGCCAGCAGGGCGACTAGCGGGGGGGTCGATGAGCAGTTCTTC
CASRATSGGVDEQFF
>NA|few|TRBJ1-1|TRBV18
TGTGCCAGCTCACCAGTCCAGCTGGGGACAACGAACACTGAAGCTTTCTTT
CASSPVQLGTTNTEAFF
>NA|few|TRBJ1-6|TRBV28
TGTGCCAGCAGCCCCCCTTTACGGGGAAGCTCCTATAATTCGCCCCTCCACTTT
CASSPPLRGSSYNSPLHF
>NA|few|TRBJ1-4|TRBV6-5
TGTGCCAGCAGTTACTCTCACTTAACTAATGAAAAACTGTTTTTT
CASSYSHLTNEKLFF
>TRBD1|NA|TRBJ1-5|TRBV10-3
TGTGCCATCAGTGAGATGACAGGGGGATCTCAGCCCCAGCATTTT
CAISEMTGGSQPQHF
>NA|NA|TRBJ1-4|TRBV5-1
TGCGCCAGCAGCCCCGGTGGAGGCGATATCGAAAAACTGTTTTTT
CASSPGGGDIEKLFF
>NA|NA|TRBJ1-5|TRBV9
TGTGCCAGCAGCGCTTCCGGACTTCGCAATCAGCCCCAGCATTTT
CASSASGLRNQPQHF
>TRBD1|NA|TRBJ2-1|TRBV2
TGTGCCAGCAGTGAAAGGTGGCAGGGGGCCGCCAATGAGCAGTTCTTC
CASSERWQGAANEQFF
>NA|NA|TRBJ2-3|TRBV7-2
TGTGCCAGCAGCCAACGTTCCTTGCCGAGGGGGAGCACAGATACGCAGTATTTT
CASSQRSLPRGSTDTQYF
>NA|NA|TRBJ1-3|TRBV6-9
TGTGCCAGCCGGACAGTTGAGGGAAACACCATATATTTT
CASRTVEGNTIYF
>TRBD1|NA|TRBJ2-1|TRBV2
TGTGCCAGCAGCGCGGACAGGGGCCACAATGAGCAGTTCTTC
CASSADRGHNEQFF
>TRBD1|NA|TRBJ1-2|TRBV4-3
TGCGCCAGCAGCCGAGTACAGGGGAATGGCTACACCTTC
CASSRVQGNGYTF
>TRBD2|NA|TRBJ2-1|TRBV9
TGTGCCAGCAGCCCCAGGGGTAGCGGGAATTTCGACGAGCAGTTCTTC
CASSPRGSGNFDEQFF
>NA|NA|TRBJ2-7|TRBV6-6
TGTGCCAGCAGGCAACAGGTCTACGAGCAGTACTTC
CASRQQVYEQYF
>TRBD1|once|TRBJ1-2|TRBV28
TGTGCCAGCAGCCCGACCATACAGGGGAACTATGGCTACACCTTC
CASSPTIQGNYGYTF